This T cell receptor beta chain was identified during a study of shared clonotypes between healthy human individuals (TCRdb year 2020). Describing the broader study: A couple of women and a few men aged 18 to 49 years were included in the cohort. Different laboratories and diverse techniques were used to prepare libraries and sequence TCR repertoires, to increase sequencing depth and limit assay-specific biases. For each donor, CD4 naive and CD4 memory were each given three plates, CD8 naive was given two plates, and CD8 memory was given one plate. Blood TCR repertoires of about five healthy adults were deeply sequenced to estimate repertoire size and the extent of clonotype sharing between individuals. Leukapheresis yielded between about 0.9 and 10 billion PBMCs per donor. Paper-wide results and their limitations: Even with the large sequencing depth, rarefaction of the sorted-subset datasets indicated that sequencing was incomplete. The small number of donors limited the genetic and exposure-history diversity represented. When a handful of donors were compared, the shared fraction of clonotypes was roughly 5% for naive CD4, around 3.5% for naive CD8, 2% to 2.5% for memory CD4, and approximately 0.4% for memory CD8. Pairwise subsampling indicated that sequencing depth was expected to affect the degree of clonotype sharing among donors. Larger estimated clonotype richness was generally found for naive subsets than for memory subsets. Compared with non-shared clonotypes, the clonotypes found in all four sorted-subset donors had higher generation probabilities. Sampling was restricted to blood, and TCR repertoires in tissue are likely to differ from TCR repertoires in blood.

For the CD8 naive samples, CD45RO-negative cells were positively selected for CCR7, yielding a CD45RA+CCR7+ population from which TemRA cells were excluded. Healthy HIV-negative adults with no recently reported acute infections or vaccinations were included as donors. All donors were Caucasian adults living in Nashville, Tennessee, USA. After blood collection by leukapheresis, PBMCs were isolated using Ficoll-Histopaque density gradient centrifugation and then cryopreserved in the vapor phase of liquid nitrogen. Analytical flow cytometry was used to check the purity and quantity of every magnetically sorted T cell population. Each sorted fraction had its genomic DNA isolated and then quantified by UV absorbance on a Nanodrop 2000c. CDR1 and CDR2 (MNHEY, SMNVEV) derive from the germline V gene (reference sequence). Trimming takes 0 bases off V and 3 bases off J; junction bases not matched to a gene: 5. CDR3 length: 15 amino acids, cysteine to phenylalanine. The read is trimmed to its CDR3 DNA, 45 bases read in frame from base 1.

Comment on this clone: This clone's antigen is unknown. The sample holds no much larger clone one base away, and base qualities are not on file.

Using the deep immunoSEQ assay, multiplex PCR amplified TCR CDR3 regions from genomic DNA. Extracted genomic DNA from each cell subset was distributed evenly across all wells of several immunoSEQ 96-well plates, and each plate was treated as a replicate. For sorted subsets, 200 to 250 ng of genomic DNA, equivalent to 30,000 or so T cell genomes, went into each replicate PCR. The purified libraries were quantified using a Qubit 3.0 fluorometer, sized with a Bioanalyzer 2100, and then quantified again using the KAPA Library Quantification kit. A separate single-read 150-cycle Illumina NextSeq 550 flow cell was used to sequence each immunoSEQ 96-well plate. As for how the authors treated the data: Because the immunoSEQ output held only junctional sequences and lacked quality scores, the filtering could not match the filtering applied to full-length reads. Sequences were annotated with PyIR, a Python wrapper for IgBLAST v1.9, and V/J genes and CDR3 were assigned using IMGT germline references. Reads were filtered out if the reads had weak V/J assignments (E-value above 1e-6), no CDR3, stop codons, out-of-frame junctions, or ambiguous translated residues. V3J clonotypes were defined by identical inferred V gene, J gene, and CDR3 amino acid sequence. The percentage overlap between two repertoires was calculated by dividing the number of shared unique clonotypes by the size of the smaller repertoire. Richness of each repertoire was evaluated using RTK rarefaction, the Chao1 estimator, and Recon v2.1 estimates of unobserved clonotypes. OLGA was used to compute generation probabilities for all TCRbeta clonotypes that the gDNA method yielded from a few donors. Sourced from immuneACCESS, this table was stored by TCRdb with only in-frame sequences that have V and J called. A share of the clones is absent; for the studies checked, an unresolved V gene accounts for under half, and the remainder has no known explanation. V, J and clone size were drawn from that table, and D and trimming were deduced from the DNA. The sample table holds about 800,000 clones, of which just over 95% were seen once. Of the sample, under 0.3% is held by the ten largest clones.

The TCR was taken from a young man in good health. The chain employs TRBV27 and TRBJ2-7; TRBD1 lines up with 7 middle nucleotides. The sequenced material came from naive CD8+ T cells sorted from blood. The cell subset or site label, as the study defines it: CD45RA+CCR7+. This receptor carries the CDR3 CASSLSMDRSYEQYF. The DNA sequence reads TGTGCCAGCAGTTTATCGATGGACAGGAGCTACGAGCAGTACTTC.